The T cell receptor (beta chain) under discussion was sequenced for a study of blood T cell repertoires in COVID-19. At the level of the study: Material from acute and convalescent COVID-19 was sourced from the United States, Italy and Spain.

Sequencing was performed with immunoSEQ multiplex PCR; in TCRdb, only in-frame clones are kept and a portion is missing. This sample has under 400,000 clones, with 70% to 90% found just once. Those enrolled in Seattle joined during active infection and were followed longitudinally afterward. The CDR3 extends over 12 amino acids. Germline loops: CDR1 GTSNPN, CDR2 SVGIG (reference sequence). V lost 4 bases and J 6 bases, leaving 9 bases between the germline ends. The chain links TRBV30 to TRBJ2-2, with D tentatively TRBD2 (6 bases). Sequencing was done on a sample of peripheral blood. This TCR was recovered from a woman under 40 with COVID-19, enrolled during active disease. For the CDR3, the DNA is TGTGCCTGGACTTCGGGAGCCGGGGAGCTGTTTTTT. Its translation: CAWTSGAGELFF.